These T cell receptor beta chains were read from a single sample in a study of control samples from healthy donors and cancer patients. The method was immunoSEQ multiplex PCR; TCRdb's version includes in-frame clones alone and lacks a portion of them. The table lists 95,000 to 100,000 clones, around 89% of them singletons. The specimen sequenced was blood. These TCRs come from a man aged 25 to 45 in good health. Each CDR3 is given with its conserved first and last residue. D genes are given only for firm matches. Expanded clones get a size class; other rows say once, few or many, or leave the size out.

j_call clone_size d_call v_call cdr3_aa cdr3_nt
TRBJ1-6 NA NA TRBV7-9 CASSPRGVDNSPLHF TGTGCCAGCAGCCCCCGGGGGGTTGATAATTCACCCCTCCACTTT
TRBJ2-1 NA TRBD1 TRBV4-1 CASSRETGYSYNEQFF TGCGCCAGCAGCCGTGAGACAGGGTACTCCTACAATGAGCAGTTCTTC
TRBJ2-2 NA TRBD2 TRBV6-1 CASSELAGNTGELFF TGTGCCAGCAGTGAACTAGCGGGGAACACCGGGGAGCTGTTTTTT
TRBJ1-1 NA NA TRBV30 CAWSERNWLNTEAFF TGTGCCTGGAGCGAAAGGAATTGGCTGAACACTGAAGCTTTCTTT
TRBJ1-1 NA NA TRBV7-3 CASSLGPGREAFF TGTGCCAGCAGCTTAGGTCCGGGCAGAGAAGCTTTCTTT
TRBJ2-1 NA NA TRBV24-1 CATSDLSLADNGGEQFF TGTGCCACCAGTGATTTGTCTTTAGCGGACAATGGAGGTGAGCAGTTCTTC
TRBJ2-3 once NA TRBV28 CASSLAVGVTQYF TGTGCCAGCAGTTTAGCCGTTGGTGTTACGCAGTATTTT
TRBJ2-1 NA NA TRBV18 CASSPQTGEVKFF TGTGCCAGCTCACCCCAGACAGGCGAGGTTAAGTTCTTC
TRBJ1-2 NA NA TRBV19 CASSRGQYYGYTF TGTGCCAGTAGTAGGGGACAATACTATGGCTACACCTTC
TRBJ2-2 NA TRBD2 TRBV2 CASAPWTSGGGELFF TGTGCCAGCGCGCCCTGGACTAGCGGAGGCGGGGAGCTGTTTTTT
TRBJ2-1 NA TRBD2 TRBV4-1 CASSHLSGGSYNEQFF TGCGCCAGCAGCCATCTAAGCGGGGGGTCGTACAATGAGCAGTTCTTC
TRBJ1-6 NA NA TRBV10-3 CAISESGSYNSPLHF TGTGCCATCAGTGAGTCCGGCTCCTATAATTCACCCCTCCACTTT
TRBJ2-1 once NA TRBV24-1 CATSDLQPGSYNEQFF TGTGCCACCAGTGATTTGCAACCAGGGAGCTACAATGAGCAGTTCTTC
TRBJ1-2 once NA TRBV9 CASVAWYYGYTF TGTGCCAGCGTCGCTTGGTACTATGGCTACACCTTC
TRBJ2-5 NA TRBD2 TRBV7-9 CASSPSGRGETQYF TGTGCCAGCAGCCCTAGCGGGAGGGGGGAGACCCAGTACTTC
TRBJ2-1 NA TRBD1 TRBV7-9 CASSYPRDRESSYNEQFF TGTGCCAGCAGCTATCCTAGGGACAGGGAAAGCTCCTACAATGAGCAGTTCTTC